The 23 T cell receptor beta chains listed next were all sequenced from one sample in a study of T cell responses to AZD1222 COVID-19 vaccine. Generated by immunoSEQ multiplex PCR, the TCRdb table keeps only in-frame clones and is missing some. Here the sample spans about 99,000 clones, around 92% being singletons. This material consisted of peripheral blood, taken on day 0 of AZD1222 vaccination. These receptors all stem from an adult in good health.

The chain couples TRBV5-1 to TRBJ1-1; 7 nucleotides line up with TRBD1. V lost 6 bases to trimming and J lost 6 bases; unmatched junction nucleotides: 11. Germline V lookup: CDR1 SGHRS, CDR2 YFSETQ. There are 14 residues in the CDR3. CDR3 amino acids: CASNGQAGNPEAFF. CDR3 bases: TGCGCCAGCAATGGACAGGCGGGGAATCCTGAAGCTTTCTTT.

The V and J genes are TRBV7-6 and TRBJ2-1; 10 nucleotides match TRBD2. The CDR3 is 22 amino acids. V was pared by 1 base and J by 6 bases, with 24 bases of the junction left unmatched. The germline gives CDR1 SGHVS, CDR2 FNYEAQ. CDR3 region: CASSLGGLGIIGPEREGNEQFF. CDR3 nucleotides: TGTGCCAGCAGCTTAGGGGGTCTGGGGATCATAGGGCCAGAGCGGGAGGGCAATGAGCAGTTCTTC. Based on the CDR3 plus reference TRBV7-6 and TRBJ2-1, the full variable domain is GAGVSQSPRYKVTKRGQDVALRCDPISGHVSLYWYRQALGQGPEFLTYFNYEAQQDKSGLPNDRFSAERPEGSISTLTIQRTEQRDSAMYRCASSLGGLGIIGPEREGNEQFFGPGTRLTVL.

CDR3 coding DNA: TGTGCCAGCAGCTTCGGGATGGAGAATGAGCAGTTCTTC. Amino acids: CASSFGMENEQFF. The gene calls are TRBV5-6 and TRBJ2-1; weak D call: TRBD2 (5 bases). From germline, CDR1 is SGHDT and CDR2 YYEEEE. The CDR3 extends over 13 amino acids. Trimming took 2 bases from V and 7 from J, leaving 10 bases between them.

This clone occurred a few times. The V call is TRBV6-5, the J call TRBJ2-7; 11 bases agree with TRBD2. V shed 6 bases, J shed 0 bases, and the junction held 1 base outside the gene matches. In germline, CDR1 is MNHEY, CDR2 SVGAGI. CDR3 length: 14 amino acids. The CDR3 region has the DNA TGTGCCAGCAGACTAGCGGGAGTCTCCTACGAGCAGTACTTC. Its translation: CASRLAGVSYEQYF.

J is TRBJ1-3 and V is TRBV28, with D possibly matching TRBD1 (5 bases). CDR1 is MDHEN and CDR2 is SYDVKM in the germline V gene. V was clipped by 7 bases and J by 2 bases, with 18 bases between them. CDR3 length equals 16 residues. CDR3 nucleotide sequence: TGTGCCAGCAACAAATGGTCGGGGGGAGCTGGAAACACCATATATTTT. It encodes CASNKWSGGAGNTIYF. Using reference TRBV28 and TRBJ1-3 for the parts outside the CDR3, the full variable domain is DVKVTQSSRYLVKRTGEKVFLECVQDMDHENMFWYRQDPGLGLRLIYFSYDVKMKEKGDIPEGYSVSREKKERFSLILESASTNQTSMYLCASNKWSGGAGNTIYFGEGSWLTVV.

The V and J genes are TRBV12-3 or TRBV12-4 and TRBJ2-1; D remains ambiguous. V dropped 5 bases and J dropped 9 bases, with 5 bases sitting between them. This CDR3 has 10 amino acids. In DNA, the CDR3 is TGTGCCAGCAGTCTACTTGAGCAGTTCTTC. This codes for CASSLLEQFF.

This chain joins TRBV7-9 and TRBJ2-3; 8 bases are a match to TRBD1. The germline gives CDR1 SEHNR, CDR2 FQNEAQ (reference sequence). The CDR3 spans 15 residues. J was trimmed by 5 bases and V by 4 bases; bases with no gene match: 8. The CDR3 nucleotides are TGTGCCAGCAGCTCGACAGGGGCGCCTGGAGATACGCAGTATTTT. Its translation is CASSSTGAPGDTQYF. Looking up the rest from reference TRBV7-9 and TRBJ2-3 gives the full variable domain: DTGVSQNPRHKITKRGQNVTFRCDPISEHNRLYWYRQTLGQGPEFLTYFQNEAQLEKSRLLSDRFSAERPKGSFSTLEIQRTEQGDSAMYLCASSSTGAPGDTQYFGPGTRLTVL.

The chain is built from TRBV5-1 and TRBJ1-4; TRBD1 aligns across 7 bases. In germline, CDR1 is SGHRS, CDR2 YFSETQ. CDR3 length equals 16 residues. Trimming took 0 bases from V and 8 from J; bases not matched to a gene: 10. CDR3 nucleotides: TGCGCCAGCAGCTTGGCCCCCACAGGGGTCGAGGAAAAACTGTTTTTT. It encodes CASSLAPTGVEEKLFF.

The V gene is TRBV5-1, the J gene TRBJ2-3; D gene unclear. Germline V gene lookup returns CDR1 SGHRS and CDR2 YFSETQ. V lost 4 bases and J 2 bases, leaving 11 bases between the germline ends. The CDR3 consists of 14 residues. This chain's CDR3 is CASSLRLTTDTQYF. DNA for the CDR3: TGCGCCAGCAGCCTACGGTTGACCACAGATACGCAGTATTTT.

In its sample, this clone was seen a few times. V and J are TRBV4-1 and TRBJ2-7, with 7 positions matching TRBD2. V shed 1 base, J shed 1 base, and the junction held 7 bases outside the gene matches. This CDR3 contains 16 residues. Germline V lookup: CDR1 MGHRA, CDR2 YSYEKL. The CDR3 reads CASSQVGLAESYEQYF. The CDR3 DNA reads TGCGCCAGCAGCCAAGTCGGCCTAGCGGAATCCTACGAGCAGTACTTC.

This sequence joins TRBV4-2 and TRBJ1-3; no clear D. Trimming cost V 1 base and J 2 bases, with 9 bases left between them. The CDR3 is 15 residues long. Germline assignment: CDR1 LGHNA and CDR2 YNFKEQ. The CDR3 reads CASSQVSGAGNTIYF. In nucleotides, the CDR3 is TGTGCCAGCAGCCAAGTCAGCGGAGCTGGAAACACCATATATTTT.

This chain uses TRBV18 with TRBJ2-7, with 8 bases matching TRBD1. The germline V gene encodes CDR1 KGHSH and CDR2 LQKENI. The CDR3 spans 15 residues. Unmatched junction bases numbered 8, after V lost 0 bases and J lost 7 bases. The CDR3 here is CASSPPGTGLWEQYF. In nucleotides, the CDR3 is TGTGCCAGCTCACCACCAGGGACAGGCCTTTGGGAGCAGTACTTC.

The V gene is TRBV11-2, the J gene TRBJ2-7; D remains unclear. The CDR3 contains 13 residues. Germline assignment: CDR1 SGHAT and CDR2 FQNNGV. The V end was cut by 4 bases, the J end by 5 bases, with 12 bases between. The CDR3 sequence is CASSSWDRDEQYF. The CDR3 coding sequence is TGTGCCAGCAGCTCTTGGGATCGGGACGAGCAGTACTTC.

V usage is TRBV29-1 and J usage is TRBJ2-3, with D maybe TRBD1 (6 bases). V was shortened by 1 base and J by 3 bases, with 11 bases between the two germline ends. The CDR3 consists of 14 residues. Germline V gene lookup returns CDR1 SQVTM and CDR2 ANQGSEA. CDR3 DNA: TGCAGCGTTGAAGGATGGGACACAACAGATACGCAGTATTTT. Translated: CSVEGWDTTDTQYF.

This chain joins TRBV6-5 and TRBJ2-3, with D possibly TRBD2 on 5 matching bases. This CDR3 is built from 14 residues. V lost 6 bases to trimming and J lost 5 bases, with 15 bases between them. The V gene's germline CDR1 is MNHEY and CDR2 SVGAGI. For the CDR3, the DNA is TGTGCCAGCAGGCGGACTGCTAAAAAAGATACGCAGTATTTT. Translating gives CASRRTAKKDTQYF.

The chain links TRBV28 to TRBJ1-4; D may be TRBD1 (6 bases). CDR3 size: 14 residues. Between the trimmed V and J ends, which lost 6 bases and 4 bases, there was a span of 12 bases. Per the germline V gene, CDR1 is MDHEN and CDR2 is SYDVKM. The CDR3 sequence is CASREQGYNEKLFF. CDR3 DNA sequence: TGTGCCAGCAGGGAACAGGGTTATAATGAAAAACTGTTTTTT.

This chain links TRBV27 with TRBJ2-7; 15 positions agree with TRBD2. The CDR3 spans 14 residues. The junction had 0 bases not matched to a gene; V was cut back by 6 bases and J by 3 bases. The V gene's germline CDR1 is MNHEY and CDR2 SMNVEV (reference sequence). In DNA, the CDR3 is TGTGCCAGCAGGGGACTAGCGGGGGGCTACGAGCAGTACTTC. Its translation is CASRGLAGGYEQYF.

The chain joins TRBV7-2 to TRBJ1-6, with D possibly being TRBD1 (6 bases). The CDR3 totals 15 residues. Trimming shortened V by 4 bases and J by 6 bases, and 13 bases separated the two germline ends. The germline V gene has CDR1 SGHTA and CDR2 FQGNSA. CDR3: CASSSQGALNSPLHF. The DNA of the CDR3 is TGTGCCAGCAGCTCACAGGGAGCCCTTAATTCACCCCTCCACTTT.

The CDR3: CASSLRGTDYNSPLHF. CDR3 coding DNA: TGTGCCAGCAGCTTAAGGGGGACGGATTATAATTCACCCCTCCACTTT. The rearrangement uses TRBV7-2 and TRBJ1-6; D is perhaps TRBD1 (6 bases). Between the trimmed V and J ends, which lost 2 bases and 4 bases, there was a span of 12 bases. This CDR3 is 16 amino acids long. The germline CDR1 and CDR2 sequences are SGHTA and FQGNSA.

The chain carries TRBV5-4 and TRBJ2-1; TRBD1 aligns across 7 bases. Germline CDR1 and CDR2: SGHNT and YYREEE (reference sequence). With V trimmed by 0 bases and J by 9 bases, 9 bases remained unmatched. This CDR3 has 15 residues. The CDR3 DNA follows: TGTGCCAGCAGCTTGGAACAGGGGAGCACTAGTGAGCAGTTCTTC. Residues: CASSLEQGSTSEQFF. Full variable domain (remainder filled in from reference TRBV5-4 and TRBJ2-1): ETGVTQSPTHLIKTRGQQVTLRCSSQSGHNTVSWYQQALGQGPQFIFQYYREEENGRGNFPPRFSGLQFPNYSSELNVNALELDDSALYLCASSLEQGSTSEQFFGPGTRLTVL.

Here the CDR3 DNA reads TGTGCCAGCAGTTTACCGGGGTGGGAAAAACTGTTTTTT. Protein sequence: CASSLPGWEKLFF. The rearrangement links TRBV28 to TRBJ1-4, with D hard to call. The CDR3 length is 13 residues. Trimming pared 2 bases from V and 8 bases from J, leaving 9 bases between. Germline V gives CDR1 MDHEN, CDR2 SYDVKM.

The sample holds one count of this clone. The rearrangement links TRBV15 to TRBJ1-6; D unclear. The germline gives CDR1 LNHNV, CDR2 YYDKDF (reference sequence). V shed 0 bases and J shed 9 bases, with 9 bases lying between them. This CDR3 is built from 14 residues. CDR3 nucleotide sequence: TGTGCCACCAGCAGAGAAGAGGGTATTTCACCCCTCCACTTT. Translation: CATSREEGISPLHF. The whole variable domain, filled in from reference TRBV15 and TRBJ1-6, reads DAMVIQNPRYQVTQFGKPVTLSCSQTLNHNVMYWYQQKSSQAPKLLFHYYDKDFNNEADTPDNFQSRRPNTSFCFLDIRSPGLGDTAMYLCATSREEGISPLHFGNGTRLTVT.

The chain employs TRBV29-1 and TRBJ2-1; 13 nucleotides agree with TRBD2. V lost 5 bases to trimming and J lost 2 bases; unmatched junction nucleotides: 12. Germline V gives CDR1 SQVTM, CDR2 ANQGSEA. The CDR3 spans 18 residues. The DNA of the CDR3 is TGCAGCGTTACCGGGACTAGCGGGAACGAACCCACCTACAATGAGCAGTTCTTC. It encodes CSVTGTSGNEPTYNEQFF.